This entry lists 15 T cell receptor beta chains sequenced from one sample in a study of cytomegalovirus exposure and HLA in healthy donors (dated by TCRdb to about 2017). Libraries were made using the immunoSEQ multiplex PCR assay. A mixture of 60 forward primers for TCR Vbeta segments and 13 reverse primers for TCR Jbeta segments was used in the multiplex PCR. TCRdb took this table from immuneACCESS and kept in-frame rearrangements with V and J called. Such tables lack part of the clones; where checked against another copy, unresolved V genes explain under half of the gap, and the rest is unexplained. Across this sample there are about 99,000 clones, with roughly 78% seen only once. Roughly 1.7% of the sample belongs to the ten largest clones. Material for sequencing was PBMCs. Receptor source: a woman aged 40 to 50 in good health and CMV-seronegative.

The CDR3: CASRGTGWGEQYF. Written as DNA, the CDR3 is TGTGCCAGCAGGGGGACAGGCTGGGGTGAGCAGTACTTC. The chain carries TRBV27 and TRBJ2-7; 8 nucleotides match TRBD1. Germline V lookup: CDR1 MNHEY, CDR2 SMNVEV (reference sequence). Unmatched junction bases numbered 8, after V lost 6 bases and J lost 7 bases. This CDR3 is 13 amino acids long.

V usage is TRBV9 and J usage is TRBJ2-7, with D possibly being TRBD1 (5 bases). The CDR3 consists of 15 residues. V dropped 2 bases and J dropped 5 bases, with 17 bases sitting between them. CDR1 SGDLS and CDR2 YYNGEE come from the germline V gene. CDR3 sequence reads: CASSVWGNLGDEQYF. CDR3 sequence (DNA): TGTGCCAGCAGCGTGTGGGGCAACCTAGGGGACGAGCAGTACTTC.

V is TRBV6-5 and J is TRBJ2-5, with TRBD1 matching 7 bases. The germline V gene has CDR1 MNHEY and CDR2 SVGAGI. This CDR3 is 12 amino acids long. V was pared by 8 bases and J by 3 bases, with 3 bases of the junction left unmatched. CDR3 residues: CASGTAEETQYF. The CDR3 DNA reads TGTGCCAGCGGGACAGCTGAAGAGACCCAGTACTTC.

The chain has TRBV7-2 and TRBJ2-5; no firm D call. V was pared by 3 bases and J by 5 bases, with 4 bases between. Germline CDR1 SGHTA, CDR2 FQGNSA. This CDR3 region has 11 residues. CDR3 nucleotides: TGTGCCAGCAGCTTTAGTGAGACCCAGTACTTC. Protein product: CASSFSETQYF.

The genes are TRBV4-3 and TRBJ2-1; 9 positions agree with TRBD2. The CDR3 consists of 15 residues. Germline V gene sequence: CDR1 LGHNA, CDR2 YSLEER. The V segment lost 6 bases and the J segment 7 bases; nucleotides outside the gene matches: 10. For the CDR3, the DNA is TGCGCCAGCAGTCACAAGGGTAGCGGGAGAAATGAGCAGTTCTTC. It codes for CASSHKGSGRNEQFF.

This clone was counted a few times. The DNA of the CDR3 is TGTGCCAGCAGTTTATCTAGCGGGAGGGTTTACTTC. Amino acid sequence: CASSLSSGRVYF. The V and J genes are TRBV28 and TRBJ2-7, with TRBD2 matching over 12 bases. The V and J ends lost 1 base and 13 bases, in that order; junction bases with no gene match: 2. The CDR3 totals 12 residues. Germline V gene sequence: CDR1 MDHEN, CDR2 SYDVKM.

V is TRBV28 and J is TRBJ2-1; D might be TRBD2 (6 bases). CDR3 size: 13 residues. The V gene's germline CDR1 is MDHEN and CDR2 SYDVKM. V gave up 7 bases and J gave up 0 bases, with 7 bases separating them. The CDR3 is CASMGGSYNEQFF. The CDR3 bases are TGTGCCAGCATGGGGGGCTCCTACAATGAGCAGTTCTTC.

This chain's CDR3 is CASNLGRSYGYTF. The DNA of the CDR3 is TGTGCCAGCAACCTGGGGCGCTCCTATGGCTACACCTTC. The chain carries TRBV28 and TRBJ1-2; possible D gene TRBD1, 5 bases. The germline V gene encodes CDR1 MDHEN and CDR2 SYDVKM. V shed 7 bases and J shed 4 bases, with 13 bases lying between them. The CDR3 length is 13 residues.

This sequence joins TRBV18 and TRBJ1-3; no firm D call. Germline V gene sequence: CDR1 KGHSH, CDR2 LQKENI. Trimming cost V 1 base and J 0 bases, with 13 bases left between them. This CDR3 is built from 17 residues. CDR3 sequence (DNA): TGTGCCAGCTCACCACTCATAAGGGAGAGCTCTGGAAACACCATATATTTT. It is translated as CASSPLIRESSGNTIYF.

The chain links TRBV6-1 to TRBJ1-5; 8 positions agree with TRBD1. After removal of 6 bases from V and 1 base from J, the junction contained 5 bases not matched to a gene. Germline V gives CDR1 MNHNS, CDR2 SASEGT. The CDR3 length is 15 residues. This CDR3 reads CASSHGQGSNQPQHF. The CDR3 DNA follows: TGTGCCAGCAGCCATGGACAGGGAAGCAATCAGCCCCAGCATTTT.

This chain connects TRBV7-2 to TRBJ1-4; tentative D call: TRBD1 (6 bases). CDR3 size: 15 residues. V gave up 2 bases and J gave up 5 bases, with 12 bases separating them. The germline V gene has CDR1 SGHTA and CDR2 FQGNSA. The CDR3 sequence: CASSLRGTSNEKLFF. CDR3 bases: TGTGCCAGCAGCTTACGAGGGACAAGCAATGAAAAACTGTTTTTT.

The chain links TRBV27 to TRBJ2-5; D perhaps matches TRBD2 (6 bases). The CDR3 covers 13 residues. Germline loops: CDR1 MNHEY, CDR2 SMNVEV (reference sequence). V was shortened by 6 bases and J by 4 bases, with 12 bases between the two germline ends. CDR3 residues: CASSSRRGETQYF. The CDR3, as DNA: TGTGCCAGCAGCTCCAGGAGGGGAGAGACCCAGTACTTC.

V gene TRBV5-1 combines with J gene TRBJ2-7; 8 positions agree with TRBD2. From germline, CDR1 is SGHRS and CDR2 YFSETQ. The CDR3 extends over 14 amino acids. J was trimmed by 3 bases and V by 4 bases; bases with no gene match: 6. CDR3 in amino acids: CASSPPGGGYEQYF. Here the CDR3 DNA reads TGCGCCAGCAGCCCCCCGGGGGGGGGCTACGAGCAGTACTTC.

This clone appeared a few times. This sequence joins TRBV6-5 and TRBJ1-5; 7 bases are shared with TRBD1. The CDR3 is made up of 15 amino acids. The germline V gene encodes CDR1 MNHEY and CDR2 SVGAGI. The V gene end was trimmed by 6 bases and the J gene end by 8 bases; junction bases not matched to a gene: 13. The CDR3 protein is CASRPTGFMKEPQHF. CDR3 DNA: TGTGCCAGCAGACCGACAGGGTTTATGAAGGAGCCCCAGCATTTT.

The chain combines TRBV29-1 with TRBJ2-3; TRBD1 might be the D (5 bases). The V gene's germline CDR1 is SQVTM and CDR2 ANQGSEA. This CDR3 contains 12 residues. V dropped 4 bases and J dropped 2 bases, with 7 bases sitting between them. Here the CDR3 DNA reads TGCAGCGTTGCAGGGTTCACAGATACGCAGTATTTT. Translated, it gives CSVAGFTDTQYF.